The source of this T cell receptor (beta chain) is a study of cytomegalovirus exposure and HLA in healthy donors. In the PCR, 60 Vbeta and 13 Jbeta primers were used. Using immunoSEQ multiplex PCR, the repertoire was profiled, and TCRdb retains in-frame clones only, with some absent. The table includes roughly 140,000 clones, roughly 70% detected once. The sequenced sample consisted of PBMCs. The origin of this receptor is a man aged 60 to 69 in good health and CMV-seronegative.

The CDR3 spells CASSGLTGPYEQYF. CDR3 DNA: TGTGCCAGTAGTGGGTTGACAGGGCCCTACGAGCAGTACTTC. The chain uses TRBV19 and TRBJ2-7; TRBD1 matches 7 bases. The CDR3 is 14 residues long. Germline-derived CDR1 and CDR2 are LNHDA and SQIVND (reference sequence). Germline trimming cut 5 bases from V and 2 bases from J; bases unmatched to any gene: 6.